This is a list of T cell receptor beta chains from one sample in a study of molecular identifiers for immune sequencing clone quantification. TCRdb re-called the PCR reads through MiXCR, storing one row per CDR3 protein. The sample carries hundreds of thousands of distinct CDR3 sequences, around 25% recorded once. Sequences were obtained from naive CD8+ T cells from blood, with Jurkat cell RNA spiked in. The source is a human donor in good health. Some libraries in this study had Jurkat cell RNA spiked in. CDR3s leave out the opening cysteine and the closing phenylalanine or tryptophan.

CDR3aa	v_gene	j_gene
ASSQGGLAGDRI	TRBV4-3	TRBJ2-1
ASSVEGSDTDTQY	TRBV9	TRBJ2-3
SVEGTSYNEQF	TRBV29-1	TRBJ2-1
SARDIRDTSYEQY	TRBV20-1	TRBJ2-7
ASALDFWTGGPETQY	TRBV6-1	TRBJ2-5
ASSIGGRIYNEQF	TRBV27	TRBJ2-1
ASSLSGRAYNEQF	TRBV27	TRBJ2-1
ASSLTGTSEQY	TRBV4-3	TRBJ2-7
ASSPLSGNTGELF	TRBV7-3	TRBJ2-2
ATTSGGGETQY	TRBV12-3/TRBV12-4	TRBJ2-5
ASFSYERTGPSSTNEKLF	TRBV2	TRBJ1-4
ASSDFPSDYQETQY	TRBV2	TRBJ2-5
TWGPNTEAF	TRBV30	TRBJ1-1
ASSIGLGGATGELF	TRBV19	TRBJ2-2
SARDRREYNEQF	TRBV20-1	TRBJ2-1
ASSIYGAGNGYT	TRBV19	TRBJ1-2
ATSHYGTVDTGELF	TRBV24-1	TRBJ2-2
ASSPGGASRYEQY	TRBV3-1	TRBJ2-7
ASSLEGASDEQY	TRBV27	TRBJ2-7
ASSLGVPVYEQY	TRBV27	TRBJ2-7
SAPTSDDYEQY	TRBV20-1	TRBJ2-7
ASSLLGTARGYGYT	TRBV27	TRBJ1-2
AISDTAIEAF	TRBV10-3	TRBJ1-1
ASSLRLAGLLYEQY	TRBV27	TRBJ2-7
AGEDRGETQY	TRBV7-9	TRBJ2-5
ASSLGFVEQY	TRBV5-3	TRBJ2-7
ASSPDSLWSTEAF	TRBV5-6	TRBJ1-1
ASSPYGGGEQY	TRBV4-1	TRBJ2-7
ATSDQNDRDTQY	TRBV24-1	TRBJ2-3
AWSVGSGSKNEQF	TRBV30	TRBJ2-1
ASSVRGQHYEQY	TRBV28	TRBJ2-7
AISESLQGINTEAF	TRBV10-3	TRBJ1-1
ASSPRTGAPPGELF	TRBV7-9	TRBJ2-2
ASSDPGTGGPGELF	TRBV7-6	TRBJ2-2
AWTGTGTEKLF	TRBV30	TRBJ1-4
SALTGVEETQY	TRBV20-1	TRBJ2-5
ATSRDRQSNTEAF	TRBV15	TRBJ1-1
SVGAGYEQY	TRBV29-1	TRBJ2-7
ASSPPESYEQY	TRBV28	TRBJ2-7
ASSLAANYGYT	TRBV4-3	TRBJ1-2
ASSWGLGQGNTEAF	TRBV27	TRBJ1-1
ASSVLGTAVSYEQY	TRBV9	TRBJ2-7
ASSRQSTEAF	TRBV4-1	TRBJ1-1
ASSLAQGGSTDTQY	TRBV12-3/TRBV12-4	TRBJ2-3
ASSPTTGGGLGGYT	TRBV7-6	TRBJ1-2